This TCR beta chain derives from a study of blood T cell repertoires in COVID-19. Overall study context: Material from acute and convalescent COVID-19 was sourced from the United States, Italy and Spain. PBMCs, B-cell-depleted T cells, or T cells were the source of the cDNA or gDNA that made up the material.

Original methodology: Amplification of reference gene primers was used by the study to estimate nucleated cell counts. TCRdb's copy holds only in-frame clones and misses some; the assay was immunoSEQ multiplex PCR. That table gives V, J and clone size, and the DNA gave D and trimming. The data show about 68,000 clones, more than 70% seen once. Germline loops: CDR1 KGHSH, CDR2 LQKENI. Trimming took off 3 bases at V and 4 bases at J, with 15 bases between the two ends. CDR3 size: 15 residues. The origin of this receptor is a man aged 45-60 years with active COVID-19. The V call is TRBV18, the J call TRBJ1-1; D unresolved. The material sequenced was peripheral blood. CDR3 amino acids: CASSPMEVRLTEAFF. As DNA, the CDR3 is TGTGCCAGCTCACCTATGGAGGTGCGGCTCACTGAAGCTTTCTTT.